The rows below give T cell receptor beta chains drawn from one sample of a study of shared clonotypes between healthy human individuals. Produced via immunoSEQ multiplex PCR; TCRdb's table is partial and in-frame only. In the table there are fewer than 400,000 clones, about 74% of which are singletons. The source material was memory CD4+ T cells sorted from blood. Every receptor here comes from a man aged 30-40 years in good health. Both conserved end residues are part of each CDR3. Fields, in order: D gene, clone size, V gene, J gene, CDR3 protein, CDR3 DNA. D genes are given only for firm matches. Part of the rows lack a size; the others show once, few, many or a class for expanded clones.

TRBD1,once,TRBV6-6,TRBJ2-7,CASWGQDYEQYF,TGTGCCAGCTGGGGACAGGACTACGAGCAGTACTTC
NA,NA,TRBV9,TRBJ1-5,CASPAGFNQPQHF,TGTGCCAGCCCCGCGGGATTCAATCAGCCCCAGCATTTT
TRBD1,NA,TRBV14,TRBJ2-1,CASSRQGVSYNEQFF,TGTGCCAGCAGCCGACAGGGCGTCTCCTACAATGAGCAGTTCTTC
TRBD2,NA,TRBV2,TRBJ2-1,CASSLAGGAYNEQFF,TGTGCCAGCAGCTTAGCGGGAGGGGCCTACAATGAGCAGTTCTTC
NA,NA,TRBV19,TRBJ1-5,CASSIARAPNQPQHF,TGTGCCAGTAGTATAGCGAGGGCCCCCAACCAGCCCCAGCATTTT
NA,NA,TRBV2,TRBJ2-3,CASSESRTSSTDTQYF,TGTGCCAGCAGTGAAAGTAGGACCTCAAGCACAGATACGCAGTATTTT
NA,NA,TRBV19,TRBJ2-1,CASSIDRSGTGQHNEQFF,TGTGCCAGTAGTATAGATCGCAGCGGGACAGGTCAGCACAATGAGCAGTTCTTC
NA,NA,TRBV19,TRBJ2-3,CASSIIRGGTDTQYF,TGTGCCAGTAGTATTATTAGGGGGGGCACAGATACGCAGTATTTT
TRBD2,NA,TRBV7-3,TRBJ2-3,CASSLRSGRDTQYF,TGTGCCAGCAGCTTGAGGAGCGGGAGAGATACGCAGTATTTT
NA,NA,TRBV5-4,TRBJ2-7,CASSRDRSSYEQYF,TGTGCCAGCAGCCGAGACAGAAGCTCCTACGAGCAGTACTTC
NA,NA,TRBV14,TRBJ2-5,CASSRSPGETQYF,TGTGCCAGCAGCAGGTCTCCAGGGGAGACCCAGTACTTC
NA,NA,TRBV6-1,TRBJ2-2,CATLGAGLSAGELFF,TGTGCCACCCTGGGGGCGGGCCTTAGCGCCGGGGAGCTGTTTTTT
TRBD1,NA,TRBV28,TRBJ1-2,CASSSGTGPLSVYGYTF,TGTGCCAGCAGTTCGGGGACAGGGCCCTTGTCAGTCTATGGCTACACCTTC
NA,once,TRBV2,TRBJ2-7,CASNLNGYEQYF,TGTGCCAGCAATCTAAATGGTTACGAGCAGTACTTC
TRBD2,once,TRBV2,TRBJ2-1,CASTSGTISYNEQFF,TGTGCCAGCACTTCCGGGACTATTTCCTACAATGAGCAGTTCTTC
TRBD2,NA,TRBV5-4,TRBJ2-2,CASSWALASGGPGELFF,TGTGCCAGCAGCTGGGCGTTGGCTAGCGGGGGACCCGGGGAGCTGTTTTTT
NA,NA,TRBV10-3,TRBJ2-2,CAISPTAVTNTGELFF,TGTGCCATCAGCCCTACAGCCGTTACGAACACCGGGGAGCTGTTTTTT
NA,NA,TRBV5-6,TRBJ1-1,CASSATARRGNTEAFF,TGTGCCAGCAGCGCAACCGCCCGCAGGGGGAACACTGAAGCTTTCTTT
NA,many,TRBV5-5,TRBJ1-2,CASSLDPLHKNYGYTF,TGTGCCAGCAGCTTGGATCCCCTCCACAAGAACTATGGCTACACCTTC
NA,NA,TRBV2,TRBJ2-2,CASSVGQGYGELFF,TGTGCCAGCAGTGTGGGGCAGGGTTACGGGGAGCTGTTTTTT
TRBD2,NA,TRBV29-1,TRBJ2-5,CSLLAGGIETQYF,TGCAGCCTTCTGGCGGGAGGGATAGAGACCCAGTACTTC
TRBD2,NA,TRBV7-9,TRBJ2-3,CASSVTSGRADGVTDTQYF,TGTGCCAGCAGCGTGACTAGCGGGAGGGCCGATGGGGTGACAGATACGCAGTATTTT
TRBD1,few,TRBV5-1,TRBJ2-6,CASSLTRQGTGANVLTF,TGCGCCAGCAGCTTGACTCGACAGGGAACTGGGGCCAACGTCCTGACTTTC
NA,NA,TRBV5-1,TRBJ1-1,CASSGEGRNTEAFF,TGCGCCAGCAGCGGGGAGGGCAGGAACACTGAAGCTTTCTTT
TRBD1,NA,TRBV6-1,TRBJ2-7,CASSERQGVSYEQYF,TGTGCCAGCAGTGAACGACAGGGGGTTTCCTACGAGCAGTACTTC
NA,NA,TRBV19,TRBJ2-7,CASSTTGGYEQYF,TGTGCCAGTAGTACGACAGGAGGCTACGAGCAGTACTTC
NA,NA,TRBV5-6,TRBJ1-2,CASSRGSSWNYGYTF,TGTGCCAGCAGCCGGGGGTCGAGTTGGAACTATGGCTACACCTTC
TRBD2,NA,TRBV28,TRBJ2-3,CASSSLAGGTDTQYF,TGTGCCAGCAGTTCACTTGCGGGGGGCACAGATACGCAGTATTTT
TRBD2,NA,TRBV19,TRBJ2-1,CASNLAGAYEQFF,TGTGCCAGTAATCTAGCGGGAGCTTATGAGCAGTTCTTC